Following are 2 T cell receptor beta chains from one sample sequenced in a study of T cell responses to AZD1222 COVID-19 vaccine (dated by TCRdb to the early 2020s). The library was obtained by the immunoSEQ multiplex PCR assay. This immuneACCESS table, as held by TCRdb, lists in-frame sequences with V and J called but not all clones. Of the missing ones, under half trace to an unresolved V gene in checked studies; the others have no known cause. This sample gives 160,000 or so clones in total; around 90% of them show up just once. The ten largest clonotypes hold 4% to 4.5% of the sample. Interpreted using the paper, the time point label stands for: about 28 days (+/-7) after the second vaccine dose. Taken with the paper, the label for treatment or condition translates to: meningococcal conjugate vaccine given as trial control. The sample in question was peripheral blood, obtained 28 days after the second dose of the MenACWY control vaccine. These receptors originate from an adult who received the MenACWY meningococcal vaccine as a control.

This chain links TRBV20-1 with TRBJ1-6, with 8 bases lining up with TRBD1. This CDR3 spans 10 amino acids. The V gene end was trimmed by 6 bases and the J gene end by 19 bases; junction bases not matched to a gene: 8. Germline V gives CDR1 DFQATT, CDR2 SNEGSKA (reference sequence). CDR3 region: CSASRDRPHF. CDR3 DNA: TGCAGTGCAAGCCGGGACAGGCCGCACTTT.

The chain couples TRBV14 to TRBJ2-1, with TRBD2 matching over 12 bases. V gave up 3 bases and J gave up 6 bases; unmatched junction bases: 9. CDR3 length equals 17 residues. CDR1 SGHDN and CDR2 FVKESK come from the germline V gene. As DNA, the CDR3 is TGTGCCAGCAGCCAGGAGTGGCTAGCGGGAGGGTTCAATGAGCAGTTCTTC. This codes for CASSQEWLAGGFNEQFF.